Presented here are 6 T cell receptor beta chains from one specimen sequenced in a study of healthy donors' naive CD4 and CD8 T cells. Each TCR library used roughly 510 ng of total RNA and a linear amplification protocol. TCRdb recomputed calls from the reads with MiXCR, one row per CDR3 protein. The sample lists about 200,000 distinct CDR3 sequences, about 76% occurring once. Sample: naive CD4+ and CD8+ T cells sorted from blood, pooled from several donors. The receptors derive from a pool of human donors in good health; the sample pools cells from several healthy donors.

V and J are TRBV5-1 and TRBJ2-5, with D possibly being TRBD1 or TRBD2 (5 bases each). V dropped 5 bases and J dropped 2 bases, with 13 bases sitting between them. Germline V lookup: CDR1 SGHRS, CDR2 YFSETQ. The CDR3 has 14 amino acids. The CDR3 sequence is CASSPGAQQETQYF. Here the CDR3 DNA reads TGCGCCAGCAGTCCCGGGGCACAGCAAGAGACCCAGTACTTC.

J is TRBJ2-1 and V is TRBV5-1; TRBD2 agrees at 8 bases. CDR1 and CDR2 from the germline V gene are SGHRS and YFSETQ. The CDR3 length is 21 residues. Losses at the gene ends were 4 bases for V and 0 bases for J; bases not matched to a gene: 21. The CDR3 sequence: CASSHSGRSAVTSGSYNEQFF. As DNA, the CDR3 is TGCGCCAGCAGCCATAGTGGCAGATCGGCCGTTACTAGCGGCTCCTACAATGAGCAGTTCTTC.

The chain combines TRBV14 with TRBJ2-7; TRBD1 matches at 7 bases. CDR1 is SGHDN, CDR2 FVKESK, per germline. Trimming cost V 4 bases and J 6 bases; bases outside gene matches: 9. The CDR3 runs 14 residues. The CDR3 bases are TGTGCCAGCAGCCCCTGGACAGGACGAAGCGAGCAGTACTTC. Encoded protein: CASSPWTGRSEQYF.

This clonotype was counted a single time. The chain uses TRBV30 and TRBJ1-1; the D gene is possibly TRBD1 (5 bases). Germline-derived CDR1 and CDR2 are GTSNPN and SVGIG (reference sequence). The CDR3 spans 12 residues. Trimming took 0 bases from V and 8 from J, leaving 10 bases between them. The CDR3 spells CAWSVLGDEAFF. CDR3 in DNA: TGTGCCTGGAGTGTACTGGGGGACGAAGCTTTCTTT.

The chain combines TRBV11-2 with TRBJ1-1; the D is unclear. The V gene lost 2 bases and the J gene lost 11 bases, with 15 bases spanning the gap. This CDR3 spans 13 amino acids. The germline CDR1 and CDR2 sequences are SGHAT and FQNNGV. The CDR3 bases are TGTGCCAGCAGCTTACCGAGGGTACGGGCGGCTTTCTTT. It yields the protein CASSLPRVRAAFF.

V and J are TRBV6-2 or TRBV6-3 and TRBJ2-6; D call uncertain. The V end was cut by 5 bases, the J end by 0 bases, with 14 bases between. The CDR3 covers 17 residues. Per the germline V gene, CDR1 is MNHEY and CDR2 is SVGEGT. CDR3 sequence reads: CASSLPRRTSGANVLTF. In nucleotides, the CDR3 is TGTGCCAGCAGTCTCCCCCGCAGGACCTCTGGGGCCAACGTCCTGACTTTC.